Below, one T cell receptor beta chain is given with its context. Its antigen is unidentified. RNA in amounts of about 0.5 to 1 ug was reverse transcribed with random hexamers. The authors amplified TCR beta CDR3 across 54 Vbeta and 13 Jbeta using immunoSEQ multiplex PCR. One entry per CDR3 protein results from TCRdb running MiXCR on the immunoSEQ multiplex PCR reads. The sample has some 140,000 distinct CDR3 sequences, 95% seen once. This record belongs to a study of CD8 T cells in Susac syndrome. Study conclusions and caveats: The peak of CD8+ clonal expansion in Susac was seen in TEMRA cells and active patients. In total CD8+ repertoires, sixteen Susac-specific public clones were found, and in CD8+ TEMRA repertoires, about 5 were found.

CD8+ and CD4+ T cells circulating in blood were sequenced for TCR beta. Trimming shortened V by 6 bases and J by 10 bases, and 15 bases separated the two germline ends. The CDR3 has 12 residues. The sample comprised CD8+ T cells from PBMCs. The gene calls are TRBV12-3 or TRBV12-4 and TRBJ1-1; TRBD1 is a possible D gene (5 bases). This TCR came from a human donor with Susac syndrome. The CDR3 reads CASRDSPRGAFF. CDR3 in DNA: TGTGCCAGCAGAGACAGCCCTCGGGGAGCTTTCTTT.